Detailed here is one TCR beta chain. Its target is not known. The V gene lost 5 bases and the J gene lost 0 bases, with 12 bases spanning the gap. Germline V gives CDR1 SQVTM, CDR2 ANQGSEA. This CDR3 is built from 14 residues. The data belong to a study of T cells after yellow fever vaccination. Study outcomes and limitations: Abundant clonotypes (contaminants from the bulk population) could be present in FACS-sorted repertoires. A weaker but faster secondary response was observed, peaking on day 5 versus 15. Post-booster reappearance was seen for most primary-vaccination clones (around 96% CD4, roughly 88% CD8).

TCRdb reanalysed the 5' RACE reads using MiXCR and keeps one entry per CDR3 protein. Among 550,000 or so distinct CDR3 sequences, 15% to 20% were seen once, and the ten largest hold around 15%. The chain recombines TRBV29-1 with TRBJ2-3; maybe TRBD2 (6 bases). The specimen was PBMCs, collected 15 days after the yellow fever booster vaccination. The TCR originated in a young man who received the YFV17D yellow fever vaccine. Here the CDR3 reads CSVWAGTSTDTQYF. The DNA for the CDR3 is TGCAGCGTTTGGGCGGGAACGAGCACAGATACGCAGTATTTT.